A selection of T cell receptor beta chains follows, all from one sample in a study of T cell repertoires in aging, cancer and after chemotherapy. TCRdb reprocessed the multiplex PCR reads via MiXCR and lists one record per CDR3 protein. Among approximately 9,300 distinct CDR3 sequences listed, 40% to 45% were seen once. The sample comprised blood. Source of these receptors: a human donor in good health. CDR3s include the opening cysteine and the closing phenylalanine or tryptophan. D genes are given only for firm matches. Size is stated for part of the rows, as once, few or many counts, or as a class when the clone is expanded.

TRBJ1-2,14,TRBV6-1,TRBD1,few,CASSYGQGGYGYTF,TGTGCCAGCAGCTATGGACAGGGGGGCTATGGCTACACCTTC
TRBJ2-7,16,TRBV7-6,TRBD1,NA,CASSPGTASSSYEQYF,TGTGCCAGCAGCCCCGGGACAGCCTCGAGCTCCTACGAGCAGTACTTC
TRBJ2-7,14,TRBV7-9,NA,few,CASSLAGRTYEQYF,TGTGCCAGCAGCTTAGCTGGGCGGACCTACGAGCAGTACTTC
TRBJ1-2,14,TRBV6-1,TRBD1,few,CASSYSEGARGYTF,TGTGCCAGCAGTTACTCGGAGGGGGCGCGAGGCTACACCTTC
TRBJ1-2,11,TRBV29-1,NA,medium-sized,CSVGGGRGYTF,TGCAGCGTTGGGGGGGGACGAGGCTACACCTTC
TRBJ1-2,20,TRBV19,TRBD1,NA,CASSIDLLSDRFVSGYGYTF,TGTGCCAGTAGTATAGACCTGCTGTCGGACAGGTTTGTGTCGGGATATGGCTACACCTTC
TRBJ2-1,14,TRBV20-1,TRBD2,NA,CSATHSGGAGEQFF,TGCAGTGCTACTCATAGCGGGGGGGCGGGGGAGCAGTTCTTC
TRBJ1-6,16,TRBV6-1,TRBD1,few,CASSETADNRGSPLHF,TGTGCCAGCAGTGAAACTGCCGACAACAGGGGTTCACCCCTCCACTTT
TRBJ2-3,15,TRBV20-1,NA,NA,CSARKSVTGVDTQYF,TGCAGTGCTAGAAAATCCGTGACAGGTGTGGATACGCAGTATTTT
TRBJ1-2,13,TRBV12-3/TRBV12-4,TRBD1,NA,CASRTGGGYGYTF,TGTGCCAGCAGAACAGGGGGAGGGTATGGCTACACCTTC
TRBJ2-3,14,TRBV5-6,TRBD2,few,CASSESGGTDTQYF,TGTGCCAGCAGTGAGTCGGGGGGAACAGATACGCAGTATTTT
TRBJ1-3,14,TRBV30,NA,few,CAWSVPGAGNTIYF,TGTGCCTGGAGTGTACCGGGCGCCGGAAACACCATATATTTT
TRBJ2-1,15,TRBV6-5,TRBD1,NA,CASSRDRNSYDEQFF,TGTGCCAGCAGCCGGGACAGAAACTCCTACGATGAGCAGTTCTTC
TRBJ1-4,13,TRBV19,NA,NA,CASSIGGNEKLFF,TGTGCCAGTAGTATAGGGGGTAATGAAAAACTGTTTTTT
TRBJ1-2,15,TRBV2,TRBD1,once,CASSKGPGTGYGYTF,TGTGCCAGCAGTAAAGGCCCCGGGACAGGCTATGGCTACACCTTC
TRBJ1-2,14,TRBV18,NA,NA,CASSPPIGNYGYTF,TGTGCCAGCTCACCACCGATCGGTAACTATGGCTACACCTTC
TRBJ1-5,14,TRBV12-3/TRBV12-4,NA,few,CASSPRRGDQPQHF,TGTGCCAGCAGTCCCCGGAGGGGCGATCAGCCCCAGCATTTT
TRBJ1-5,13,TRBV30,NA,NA,CAVSLALNQPQHF,TGTGCCGTGAGTCTGGCCCTCAATCAGCCCCAGCATTTT
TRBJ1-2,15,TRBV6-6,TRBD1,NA,CASKTTGPGDYGYTF,TGTGCCAGCAAGACGACAGGGCCTGGTGACTATGGCTACACCTTC
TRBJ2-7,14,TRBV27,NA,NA,CASIGSLSSYEQYF,TGTGCCAGCATTGGGTCATTGAGCTCCTACGAGCAGTACTTC
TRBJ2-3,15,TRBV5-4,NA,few,CASSFRGGYTDTQYF,TGTGCCAGCAGCTTTAGGGGGGGTTACACAGATACGCAGTATTTT
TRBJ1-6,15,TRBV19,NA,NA,CASSITLGYGSPLHF,TGTGCCAGTAGTATTACTCTGGGCTATGGTTCACCCCTCCACTTT
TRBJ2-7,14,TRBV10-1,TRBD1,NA,CAISPGQGAYEQYF,TGTGCCATCAGCCCTGGACAGGGGGCCTACGAGCAGTACTTC
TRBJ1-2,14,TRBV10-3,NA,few,CAISEPGRSYGYTF,TGTGCCATCAGCGAACCCGGGAGAAGCTATGGCTACACCTTC
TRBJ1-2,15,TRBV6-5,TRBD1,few,CASKGDRGLNYGYTF,TGTGCCAGCAAGGGGGACAGGGGCCTTAACTATGGCTACACCTTC
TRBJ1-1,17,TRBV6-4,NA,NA,CASRRIGQGTMNTEAFF,TGCGCCAGCCGACGAATTGGGCAGGGGACTATGAACACTGAAGCTTTCTTT
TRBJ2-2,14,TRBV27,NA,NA,CASSWDGRTGELFF,TGTGCCAGCAGCTGGGACGGACGAACCGGGGAGCTGTTTTTT
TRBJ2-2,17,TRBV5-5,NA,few,CASSLVGGTALTGELFF,TGTGCCAGCTCCTTGGTTGGCGGGACAGCCCTCACCGGGGAGCTGTTTTTT
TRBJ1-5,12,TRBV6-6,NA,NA,CASNLQDQPQHF,TGTGCCAGCAATCTTCAGGATCAGCCCCAGCATTTT
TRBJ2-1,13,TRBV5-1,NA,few,CASRGWALNEQFF,TGCGCCAGCAGGGGTTGGGCACTAAATGAGCAGTTCTTC
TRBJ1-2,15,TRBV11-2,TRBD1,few,CASSPTGGDNYGYTF,TGTGCCAGCAGCCCTACAGGGGGCGATAACTATGGCTACACCTTC
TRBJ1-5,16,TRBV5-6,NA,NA,CASSLAGYRTNQPQHF,TGTGCCAGCAGCTTGGCTGGGTACAGGACAAATCAGCCCCAGCATTTT
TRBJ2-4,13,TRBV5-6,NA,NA,CASSLAGVNIQYF,TGTGCCAGCAGCTTGGCAGGGGTGAACATTCAGTACTTC
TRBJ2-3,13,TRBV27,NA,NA,CASSTVGTDTQYF,TGTGCCAGCAGTACGGTCGGCACAGATACGCAGTATTTT
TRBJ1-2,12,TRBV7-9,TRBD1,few,CASSRGTVGYTF,TGTGCCAGCAGCCGGGGGACAGTTGGCTACACCTTC
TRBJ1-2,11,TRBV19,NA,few,CASQTEGGYTF,TGTGCCAGCCAAACGGAGGGTGGCTACACCTTC
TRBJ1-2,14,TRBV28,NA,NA,CASSFKSGSHGYTF,TGTGCCAGCAGTTTTAAGTCTGGCTCTCATGGCTACACCTTC
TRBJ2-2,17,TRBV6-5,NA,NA,CASSYSGRWTNTGELFF,TGTGCCAGCAGTTACTCAGGGCGGTGGACGAACACCGGGGAGCTGTTTTTT
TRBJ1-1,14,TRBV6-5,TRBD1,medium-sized,CASSLGDRGTEAFF,TGTGCCAGCAGTTTGGGGGACAGGGGCACTGAAGCTTTCTTT
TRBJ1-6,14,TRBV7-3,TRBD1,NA,CASSVTGVGSPLHF,TGTGCCAGCAGCGTTACAGGGGTTGGCTCACCCCTCCACTTT